The T cell receptor (beta chain) described here comes from a study of shared clonotypes between healthy human individuals (dated by TCRdb to the early 2020s). Background on the whole study: A couple of women and a few men aged 18 to 49 years were included in the cohort. For each donor, three plates each were used for CD4 naive and CD4 memory, two plates were used for CD8 naive, and one plate was used for CD8 memory. To estimate repertoire size and how much clonotype sharing occurs between individuals, the study deeply sequenced the blood TCR repertoires of about 5 healthy adults. To increase sequencing depth and limit assay-specific biases, different laboratories used diverse techniques to prepare libraries and sequence TCR repertoires. Per donor, leukapheresis produced somewhere between about 0.8 and 9 billion PBMCs.

The paper's findings and limits, for the study overall: Because the study included only a small number of donors, the genetic and exposure-history diversity represented was limited. Sampling was restricted to blood, and TCR repertoires in tissues likely differ from the TCR repertoires found in blood. Pairwise subsampling led to the expectation that sequencing depth would affect the degree of clonotype sharing among donors. Estimated clonotype richness was generally larger for naive than for memory subsets. Even with the large sequencing depth, rarefaction of the sorted-subset datasets indicated that sequencing was incomplete. Sharing across four donors was observed for around 5% of naive CD4, less than 4% of naive CD8, roughly 2.4% of memory CD4, and around 0.42% of memory CD8 clonotypes. Higher generation probabilities were observed for clonotypes shared by all four sorted-subset donors than for non-shared clonotypes.

Including the terminal cysteine and phenylalanine, the CDR3 comprises 15 residues. Only the CDR3 DNA is retained, 45 bases long and in frame from the first base. Via the germline V gene (reference sequence), CDR1 is MNHNY and CDR2 SVGAGI. Deletion took 2 bases off V and 4 bases off J, with a span of 14 bases between the germline ends. The donors were healthy, HIV-negative adults with no recently reported acute infections or vaccinations. All donors were Caucasian adults living in Nashville, Tennessee, USA. CD4+ T cells were enriched by magnetic negative selection; naive cells were then positively selected on CD45RA, and the negative fraction formed the memory subset. Blood was collected by leukapheresis, and PBMCs were isolated by Ficoll-Histopaque density gradient centrifugation and then cryopreserved in liquid nitrogen vapor phase. Analytical flow cytometry was used to check the purity and quantity of every magnetically sorted T cell population. From each sorted fraction, genomic DNA was isolated and quantified by UV absorbance on a Nanodrop 2000c.

As concerns this clone: The specificity of this receptor is unknown. The sample holds no much larger clone one base away, and base qualities are not on file.

Using the deep immunoSEQ assay, TCR CDR3 regions were amplified from genomic DNA by multiplex PCR. Extracted genomic DNA from each cell subset was distributed evenly across all wells of several immunoSEQ 96-well plates, and each plate was treated as a replicate. For sorted subsets, each replicate PCR was loaded with roughly 200 ng genomic DNA, equivalent to 25,000 to 35,000 T cell genomes. Purified libraries were measured with a Qubit 3.0 fluorometer, size-checked on a Bioanalyzer 2100, and measured again with the KAPA Library Quantification kit. A separate single-read 150-cycle Illumina NextSeq 550 flow cell was used to sequence each immunoSEQ 96-well plate. The original methods were these. The immunoSEQ output contained only junctional sequences without quality scores, so filtering could not match that applied to full-length reads. Sequences were annotated with PyIR, a Python wrapper for IgBLAST v1.9, using IMGT germline references to assign V/J genes and CDR3. Any read was removed if the V/J assignment was weak (E-value above 1e-6), the CDR3 was missing, or the read contained stop codons, out-of-frame junctions, or ambiguous translated residues. V3J clonotypes were defined by identical inferred V gene, J gene, and CDR3 amino acid sequence. Percentage overlap between repertoires was calculated by dividing the number of shared unique clonotypes by the size of the smaller repertoire. Repertoire richness was assessed with RTK rarefaction, the Chao1 estimator, and Recon v2.1 estimates of unobserved clonotypes. OLGA was used to compute generation probabilities for all TCRbeta clonotypes that the gDNA method yielded from a few donors. TCRdb obtained this table from immuneACCESS and retained in-frame rearrangements with V and J assigned. These tables miss some clones; where compared with another copy, unresolved V genes account for less than half of the shortfall, and the remainder is unexplained. V, J and clone size are those of that table, while D and trimming were read from the DNA. Within this sample are over 2 million clones, with approximately 90% of them counted one time only. The ten largest clones add up to roughly 0.34% of the sample.

This clonotype was sampled from a man between 18 and 29 years old in good health. Some clones in this sample may be carry-over from other donors' samples. The sample taken for sequencing was naive CD4+ T cells from PBMCs. This specimen's cell subset or site label, interpreted: CD45RA+ positively selected. Here the chain combines TRBV6-6 and TRBJ1-2; no D segment can be confidently identified. The DNA sequence is given as TGTGCCAGCAGTTACGGCACCCCGGTCGGCTATGGCTACACCTTC. Its protein product is CASSYGTPVGYGYTF.